The 17 T cell receptor beta chains below come from one sample, sequenced in a study of cytomegalovirus exposure and HLA in healthy donors. 13 Jbeta primers and 60 Vbeta primers were used for the PCR. Assay: immunoSEQ multiplex PCR; the TCRdb copy retains only in-frame clones and omits some. The sample has about 160,000 clones, 80% to 90% seen once; the top ten hold approximately 2.2%. Sequenced: PBMCs. Receptors were obtained from a male donor in good health and CMV-seronegative.

This chain joins TRBV30 and TRBJ1-6, with D possibly TRBD1 on 5 matching bases. The CDR3 extends over 15 amino acids. Trimming removed 3 bases at V and 9 bases at J, with 18 bases between. Germline V CDR1 and CDR2: GTSNPN, SVGIG (reference sequence). CDR3 DNA sequence: TGTGCCTGGAGGTTAGACAGCAGGGCAATTTCACCCCTCCACTTT. This gives the protein CAWRLDSRAISPLHF.

This chain connects TRBV5-1 to TRBJ2-2; 14 bases agree with TRBD2. Per the germline V gene, CDR1 is SGHRS and CDR2 is YFSETQ. The CDR3 is 16 amino acids. V shed 4 bases, J shed 7 bases, and the junction held 6 bases outside the gene matches. CDR3 sequence: CASSKGLAGEYGELFF. As DNA, the CDR3 is TGCGCCAGCAGCAAGGGACTAGCGGGAGAGTACGGGGAGCTGTTTTTT.

The chain employs TRBV28 and TRBJ2-1; D call uncertain. From germline, CDR1 is MDHEN and CDR2 SYDVKM. The CDR3 loop spans 14 amino acids. The V and J ends lost 1 base and 10 bases respectively, with 14 bases between them. DNA for the CDR3: TGTGCCAGCAGTTTATTCGGCCCCCGCGGCGAGCAGTTCTTC. Translation: CASSLFGPRGEQFF.

CDR3: CASSMGRGAYEQYF. The CDR3 nucleotides are TGTGCCAGTAGTATGGGGCGGGGGGCCTACGAGCAGTACTTC. This sequence joins TRBV19 and TRBJ2-7; TRBD2 matches 8 bases. V was pared by 3 bases and J by 2 bases, with 3 bases of the junction left unmatched. The germline V gene has CDR1 LNHDA and CDR2 SQIVND (reference sequence). The CDR3 is 14 amino acids.

The chain links TRBV28 to TRBJ2-3; 8 bases agree with TRBD2. Germline V CDR1 and CDR2: MDHEN, SYDVKM. Trimming cost V 4 bases and J 0 bases; bases outside gene matches: 3. The length of the CDR3 is 15 residues. CDR3 sequence: CASSSTSGSTDTQYF. The DNA for the CDR3 is TGTGCCAGCAGTTCAACTAGCGGAAGCACAGATACGCAGTATTTT.

The chain joins TRBV7-9 to TRBJ1-4, with 7 bases matching TRBD1. Germline V lookup: CDR1 SEHNR, CDR2 FQNEAQ (reference sequence). The CDR3 runs 14 residues. V dropped 5 bases and J dropped 5; count of bases not matched to a gene: 5. The CDR3, as DNA: TGTGCCAGCAGCCTGGGACAGACCAATGAAAAACTGTTTTTT. Translated, it gives CASSLGQTNEKLFF.

Comments on this clone: Relative to the germline gene, one junction end is altered; a read error may explain this. This sequence joins TRBV4-3 and TRBJ1-2; no firm D call. The germline gives CDR1 LGHNA, CDR2 YSLEER. The CDR3 is 15 amino acids. The CDR3 loop is CASSQDPYPNYGYPF. As DNA, the CDR3 is TGCGCCAGCAGCCAAGATCCGTACCCTAACTATGGCTACCCCTTC.

The sample holds a few counts of this clone. The genes are TRBV10-3 and TRBJ2-7; D remains unclear. Trimming removed 2 bases at V and 4 bases at J, with 3 bases between. Germline V CDR1 and CDR2: ENHRY, SYGVKD. The CDR3 has 11 amino acids. CDR3 in amino acids: CAISERYEQYF. The CDR3, as DNA: TGTGCCATCAGTGAGCGTTACGAGCAGTACTTC.

The rearrangement links TRBV11-2 to TRBJ2-3; D uncertain. With 2 bases removed from V and 0 bases from J, the gap between germline ends came to 6 bases. This CDR3 comprises 14 residues. Per the germline V gene, CDR1 is SGHAT and CDR2 is FQNNGV. The CDR3: CASSLLGSTDTQYF. CDR3 DNA sequence: TGTGCCAGCAGCTTACTCGGGAGCACAGATACGCAGTATTTT.

This chain links TRBV27 with TRBJ2-3; 7 bases align to TRBD2. V was pared by 2 bases and J by 2 bases, with 4 bases of the junction left unmatched. Germline lookup yields CDR1 MNHEY and CDR2 SMNVEV (reference sequence). The CDR3 has 15 amino acids. CDR3 loop: CASSLGLADTDTQYF. For the CDR3, the DNA is TGTGCCAGCAGTTTAGGCCTAGCGGACACAGATACGCAGTATTTT.

The V and J genes are TRBV7-2 and TRBJ2-5; 7 bases fit TRBD2. Trimming at V came to 6 bases and at J to 0 bases, leaving 4 bases not matched to a gene. CDR1 and CDR2 from the germline V gene are SGHTA and FQGNSA. This CDR3 comprises 14 residues. Here the CDR3 reads CASSSRGDQETQYF. The CDR3 bases are TGTGCCAGCAGTTCCCGGGGGGACCAAGAGACCCAGTACTTC. The whole variable domain, filled in from reference TRBV7-2 and TRBJ2-5, reads GAGVSQSPSNKVTEKGKDVELRCDPISGHTALYWYRQSLGQGLEFLIYFQGNSAPDKSGLPSDRFSAERTGGSVSTLTIQRTQQEDSAVYLCASSSRGDQETQYFGPGTRLLVL.

This chain joins TRBV14 and TRBJ2-7; 8 bases agree with TRBD2. In germline, CDR1 is SGHDN, CDR2 FVKESK. The CDR3 is 18 amino acids. The V gene end was trimmed by 1 base and the J gene end by 1 base; junction bases not matched to a gene: 12. The CDR3 is CASSQGGSGNRGSYEQYF. Here the CDR3 DNA reads TGTGCCAGCAGCCAAGGGGGTAGCGGGAACCGGGGGTCCTACGAGCAGTACTTC.

The V and J genes are TRBV4-1 and TRBJ2-3; D is undetermined. CDR1 MGHRA and CDR2 YSYEKL come from the germline V gene. The V end was cut by 3 bases, the J end by 3 bases, with 4 bases between. This CDR3 is 12 amino acids long. DNA of the CDR3: TGCGCCAGCAGCCACGTTACAGATACGCAGTATTTT. Amino acids: CASSHVTDTQYF.

The chain is built from TRBV2 and TRBJ2-3; the match to TRBD2 covers 8 bases. V shed 8 bases and J 6 bases; nucleotides not matched to a gene: 10. Germline-derived CDR1 and CDR2 are SNHLY and FYNNEI. There are 14 residues in the CDR3. The DNA for the CDR3 is TGTGCCAGCGACGACCCTGCGGGGGGCGATACGCAGTATTTT. Protein: CASDDPAGGDTQYF.

CDR3 sequence: CSIATGFGETQYF. The CDR3, as DNA: TGCAGCATTGCGACGGGGTTTGGGGAGACCCAGTACTTC. The chain carries TRBV29-1 and TRBJ2-5, with D perhaps TRBD2 (5 bases). The V end lost 8 bases, the J end lost 5 bases, and 18 bases lay between the germline ends. Per the germline V gene, CDR1 is SQVTM and CDR2 is ANQGSEA. The CDR3 is made up of 13 amino acids.

The DNA of the CDR3 is TGTGCCAGCAGTTACGCGGGGTCGAACACCGGGGAGCTGTTTTTT. It encodes CASSYAGSNTGELFF. This chain connects TRBV6-6 to TRBJ2-2; possible D gene TRBD2, 6 bases. Germline V gene data show CDR1 as MNHNY and CDR2 as SVGAGI (reference sequence). There are 15 residues in the CDR3. V lost 2 bases, J lost 0 bases, and 7 bases lay in between.

This chain uses TRBV7-9 with TRBJ2-3; the match to TRBD1 covers 8 bases. CDR1 is SEHNR and CDR2 is FQNEAQ in the germline V gene (reference sequence). The CDR3 has 15 residues. Trimming removed 5 bases from V and 1 base from J; junction bases left unmatched: 5. CDR3 in DNA: TGTGCCAGCAGCCCGAAGACAGGGGGCACAGATACGCAGTATTTT. Translated, it gives CASSPKTGGTDTQYF.